The clone carrying this T cell receptor (beta chain) was observed at least ten times. Its antigen is unidentified. This specimen comes from a study of T cell repertoires in cytomegalovirus infection. The wider study: It was the public TCR beta signatures that indicated both CMV infection and matching HLA type. Findings of the study overall: There were carriers of CMV plus the relevant HLA, and cumulative public TCR beta family frequency identified them.

TCRdb re-called the reads through MiXCR, storing one row per CDR3 protein. The sample carries about 260,000 distinct CDR3 sequences, roughly an eighth recorded once. Sequences were obtained from PBMCs. The sequence was obtained from a human donor in good health (CMV status not recorded). Some clones in this sample may be carry-over from other donors' samples.

Written as DNA, the CDR3 is TGTGCCAGTAGTCTCTCCCGGGGGCTGAGCTACACCTTC. It yields the protein CASSLSRGLSYTF. The chain recombines TRBV19 with TRBJ1-2; possible D gene TRBD1, 6 bases. V lost 5 bases and J lost 9, with 16 bases in between. This CDR3 has 13 amino acids. Germline V gene lookup returns CDR1 LNHDA and CDR2 SQIVND (reference sequence).